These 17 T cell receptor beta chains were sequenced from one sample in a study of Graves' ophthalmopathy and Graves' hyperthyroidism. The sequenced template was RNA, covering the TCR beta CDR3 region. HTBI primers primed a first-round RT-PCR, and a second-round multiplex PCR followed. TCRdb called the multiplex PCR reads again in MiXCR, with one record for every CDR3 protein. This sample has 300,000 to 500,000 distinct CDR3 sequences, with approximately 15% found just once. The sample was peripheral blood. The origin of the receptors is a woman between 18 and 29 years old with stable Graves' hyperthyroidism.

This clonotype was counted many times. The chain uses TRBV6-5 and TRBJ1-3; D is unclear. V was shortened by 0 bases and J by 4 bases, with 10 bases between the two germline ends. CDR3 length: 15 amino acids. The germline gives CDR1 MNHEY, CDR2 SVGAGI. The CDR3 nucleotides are TGTGCCAGCAGTTACTCTGGAACTTGGGGAAACACCATATATTTT. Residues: CASSYSGTWGNTIYF.

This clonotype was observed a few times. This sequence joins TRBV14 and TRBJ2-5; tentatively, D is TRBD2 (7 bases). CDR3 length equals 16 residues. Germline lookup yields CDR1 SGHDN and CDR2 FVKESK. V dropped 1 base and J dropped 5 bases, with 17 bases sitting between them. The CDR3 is CASSQVAGALRETQYF. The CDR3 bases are TGTGCCAGCAGCCAAGTCGCGGGGGCCCTCCGGGAGACCCAGTACTTC.

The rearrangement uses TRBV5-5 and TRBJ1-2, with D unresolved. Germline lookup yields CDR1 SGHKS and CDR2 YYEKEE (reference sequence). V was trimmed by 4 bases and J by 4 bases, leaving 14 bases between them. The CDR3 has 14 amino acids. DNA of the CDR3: TGTGCCAGCAGCACCCGGACCCCCGGCTATGGCTACACCTTC. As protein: CASSTRTPGYGYTF.

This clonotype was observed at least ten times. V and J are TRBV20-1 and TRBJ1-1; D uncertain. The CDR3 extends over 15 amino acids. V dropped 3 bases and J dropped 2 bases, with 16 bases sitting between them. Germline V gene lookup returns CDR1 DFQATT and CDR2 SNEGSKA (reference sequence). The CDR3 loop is CSARLPEVVNTEAFF. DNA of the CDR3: TGCAGTGCTAGGTTACCGGAGGTAGTAAACACTGAAGCTTTCTTT.

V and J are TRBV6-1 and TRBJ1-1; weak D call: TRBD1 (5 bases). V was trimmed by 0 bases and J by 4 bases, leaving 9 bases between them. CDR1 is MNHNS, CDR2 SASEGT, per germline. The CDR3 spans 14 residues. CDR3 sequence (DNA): TGTGCCAGCAGTGAAGCGCCAGGGAGCACTGAAGCTTTCTTT. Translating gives CASSEAPGSTEAFF.

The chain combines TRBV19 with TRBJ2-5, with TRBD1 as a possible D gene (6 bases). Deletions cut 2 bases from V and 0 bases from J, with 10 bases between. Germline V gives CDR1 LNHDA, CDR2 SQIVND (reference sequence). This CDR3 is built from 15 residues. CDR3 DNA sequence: TGTGCCAGTAGTATAACAGGGCTACACCAAGAGACCCAGTACTTC. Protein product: CASSITGLHQETQYF.

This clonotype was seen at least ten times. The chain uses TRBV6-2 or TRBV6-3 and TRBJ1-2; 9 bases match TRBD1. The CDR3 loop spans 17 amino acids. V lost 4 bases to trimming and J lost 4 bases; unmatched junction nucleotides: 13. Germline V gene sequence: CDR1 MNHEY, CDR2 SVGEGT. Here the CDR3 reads CASSLPATGGPLYGYTF. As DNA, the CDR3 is TGTGCCAGCAGTTTACCCGCGACAGGGGGACCCCTCTATGGCTACACCTTC.

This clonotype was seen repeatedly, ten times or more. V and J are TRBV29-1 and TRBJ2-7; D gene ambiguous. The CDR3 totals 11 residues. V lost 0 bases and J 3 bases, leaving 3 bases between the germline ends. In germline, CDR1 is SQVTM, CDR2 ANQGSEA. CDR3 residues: CSVEDRYEQYF. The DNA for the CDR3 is TGCAGCGTTGAAGATCGCTACGAGCAGTACTTC.

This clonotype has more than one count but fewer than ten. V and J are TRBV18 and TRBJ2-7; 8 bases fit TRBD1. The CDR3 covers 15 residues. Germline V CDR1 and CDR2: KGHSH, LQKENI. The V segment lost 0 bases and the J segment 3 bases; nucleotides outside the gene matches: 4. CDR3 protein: CASSPPITGGYEQYF. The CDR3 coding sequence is TGTGCCAGCTCACCACCGATAACAGGGGGCTACGAGCAGTACTTC.

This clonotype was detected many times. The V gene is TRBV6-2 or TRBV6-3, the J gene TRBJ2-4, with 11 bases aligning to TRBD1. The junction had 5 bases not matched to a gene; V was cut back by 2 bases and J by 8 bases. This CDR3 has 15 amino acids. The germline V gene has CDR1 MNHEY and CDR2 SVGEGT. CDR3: CASSYGDRGNDIQYF. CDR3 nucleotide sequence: TGTGCCAGCAGTTACGGGGACAGGGGGAACGACATTCAGTACTTC.

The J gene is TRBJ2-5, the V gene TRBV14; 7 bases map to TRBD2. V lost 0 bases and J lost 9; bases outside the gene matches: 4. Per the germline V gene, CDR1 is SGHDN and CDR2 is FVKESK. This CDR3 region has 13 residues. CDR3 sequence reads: CASSQDLRESQYF. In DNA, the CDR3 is TGTGCCAGCAGCCAAGATCTGCGGGAGTCCCAGTACTTC.

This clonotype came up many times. This chain's CDR3 is CASSSHRRSSGTEAFF. CDR3 DNA: TGTGCCAGTAGTAGTCACAGAAGGTCGTCGGGCACTGAAGCTTTCTTT. This rearrangement joins TRBV19 to TRBJ1-1; D gene ambiguous. The CDR3 has 16 amino acids. CDR1 LNHDA and CDR2 SQIVND come from the germline V gene (reference sequence). The V end was cut by 4 bases, the J end by 4 bases, with 19 bases between.

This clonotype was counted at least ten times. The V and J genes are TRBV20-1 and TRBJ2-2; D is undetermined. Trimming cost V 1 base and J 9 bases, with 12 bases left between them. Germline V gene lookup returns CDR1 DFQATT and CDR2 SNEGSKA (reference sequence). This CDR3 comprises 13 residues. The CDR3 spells CSARGHESRELFF. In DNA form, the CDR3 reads TGCAGTGCTAGAGGGCACGAGAGCCGGGAGCTGTTTTTT.

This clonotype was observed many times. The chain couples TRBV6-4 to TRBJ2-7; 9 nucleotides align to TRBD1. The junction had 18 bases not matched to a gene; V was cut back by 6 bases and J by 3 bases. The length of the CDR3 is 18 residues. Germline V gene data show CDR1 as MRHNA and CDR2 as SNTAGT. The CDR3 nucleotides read TGTGCCAGCAGCTCATCCCCGGGACAGGGCATCTTAATCTACGAGCAGTACTTC. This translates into CASSSSPGQGILIYEQYF.

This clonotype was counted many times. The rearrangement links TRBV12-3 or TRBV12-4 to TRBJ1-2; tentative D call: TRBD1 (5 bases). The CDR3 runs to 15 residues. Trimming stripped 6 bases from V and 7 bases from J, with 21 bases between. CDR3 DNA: TGTGCCAGCAGCCAGGGATACCAGACAGAGACTGGCTACACCTTC. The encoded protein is CASSQGYQTETGYTF.

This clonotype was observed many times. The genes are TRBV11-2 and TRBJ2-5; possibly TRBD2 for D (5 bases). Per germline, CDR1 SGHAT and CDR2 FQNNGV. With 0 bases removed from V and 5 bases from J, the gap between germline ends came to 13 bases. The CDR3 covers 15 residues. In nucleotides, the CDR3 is TGTGCCAGCAGCTTAGATCCTGCGGGCGGGGAGACCCAGTACTTC. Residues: CASSLDPAGGETQYF.

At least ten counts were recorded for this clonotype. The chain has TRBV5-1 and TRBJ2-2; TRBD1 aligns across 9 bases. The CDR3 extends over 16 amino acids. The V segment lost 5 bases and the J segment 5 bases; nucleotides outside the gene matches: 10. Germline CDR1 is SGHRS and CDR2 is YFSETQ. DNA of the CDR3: TGCGCCAGCAGGCCTACAGGGGGCGCAGGAACCGGGGAGCTGTTTTTT. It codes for CASRPTGGAGTGELFF.